The subject of this entry is one T cell receptor (beta chain). Its antigen is not known. Germline trimming cut 8 bases from V and 11 bases from J; bases unmatched to any gene: 18. The CDR3 sequence is 15 residues long. Germline CDR1 is MNHEY and CDR2 is SMNVEV (reference sequence). Negative isolation yielded CD4+ and CD8+ T cells, and FACS enriched TEMRA cells. The authors reverse transcribed about 0.5 to 1 ug RNA with random hexamers. A single record per CDR3 protein comes from TCRdb applying MiXCR to the immunoSEQ multiplex PCR reads. This sample has some 130,000 distinct CDR3 sequences; more than 85% occur once, and the top ten carry 0.15% to 0.2%. The data were obtained in a study of CD8 T cells in Susac syndrome. Overall study findings and caveats: The study's TCR sequencing and HLA analysis drew on a certain number of individuals. That number was acknowledged as relatively small.

Sequenced: CD8+ T cells from PBMCs. This TCR was recovered from a human donor with Susac syndrome. The chain joins TRBV27 to TRBJ2-7; 10 nucleotides align to TRBD1. The CDR3 here is CASAPLWGQGWGEYF. The CDR3, as DNA: TGTGCCAGCGCCCCGCTGTGGGGACAGGGGTGGGGTGAGTACTTC.